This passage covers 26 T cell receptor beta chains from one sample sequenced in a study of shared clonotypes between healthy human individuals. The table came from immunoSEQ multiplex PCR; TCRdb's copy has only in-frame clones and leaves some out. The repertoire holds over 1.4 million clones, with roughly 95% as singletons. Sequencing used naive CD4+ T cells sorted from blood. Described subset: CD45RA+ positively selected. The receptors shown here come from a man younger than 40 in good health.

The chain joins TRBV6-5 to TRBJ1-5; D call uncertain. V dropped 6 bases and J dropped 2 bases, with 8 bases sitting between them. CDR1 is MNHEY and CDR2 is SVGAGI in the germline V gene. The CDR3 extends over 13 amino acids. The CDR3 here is CASSPEGNQPQHF. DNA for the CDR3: TGTGCCAGCAGCCCGGAGGGCAATCAGCCCCAGCATTTT.

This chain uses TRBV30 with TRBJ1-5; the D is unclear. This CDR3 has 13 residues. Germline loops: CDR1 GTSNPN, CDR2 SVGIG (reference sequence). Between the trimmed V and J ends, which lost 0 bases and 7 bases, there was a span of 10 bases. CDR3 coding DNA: TGTGCCTGGAGTGTACGACAAGAGCAGCCCCAGCATTTT. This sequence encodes CAWSVRQEQPQHF. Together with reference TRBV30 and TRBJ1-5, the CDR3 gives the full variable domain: SQTIHQWPATLVQPVGSPLSLECTVEGTSNPNLYWYRQAAGRGLQLLFYSVGIGQISSEVPQNLSASRPQDRQFILSSKKLLLSDSGFYLCAWSVRQEQPQHFGDGTRLSIL.

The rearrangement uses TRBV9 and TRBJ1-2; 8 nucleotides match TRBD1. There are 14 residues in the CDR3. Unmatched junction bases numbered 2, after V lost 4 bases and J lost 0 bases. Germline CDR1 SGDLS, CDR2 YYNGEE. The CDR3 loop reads CASSPTGANYGYTF. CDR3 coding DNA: TGTGCCAGCAGCCCGACAGGGGCTAACTATGGCTACACCTTC.

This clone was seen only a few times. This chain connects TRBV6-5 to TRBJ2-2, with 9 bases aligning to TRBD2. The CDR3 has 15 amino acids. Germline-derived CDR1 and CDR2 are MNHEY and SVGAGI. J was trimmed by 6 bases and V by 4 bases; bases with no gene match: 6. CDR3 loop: CASSSIAGAAGELFF. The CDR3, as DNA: TGTGCCAGCAGTTCCATAGCGGGAGCCGCCGGGGAGCTGTTTTTT.

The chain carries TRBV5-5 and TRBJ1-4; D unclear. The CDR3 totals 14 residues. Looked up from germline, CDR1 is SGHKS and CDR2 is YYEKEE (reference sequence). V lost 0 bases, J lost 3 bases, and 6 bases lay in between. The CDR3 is CASSLGYSNEKLFF. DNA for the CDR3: TGTGCCAGCAGCTTGGGTTACTCTAATGAAAAACTGTTTTTT. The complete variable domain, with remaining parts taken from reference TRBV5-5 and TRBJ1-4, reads DAGVTQSPTHLIKTRGQQVTLRCSPISGHKSVSWYQQVLGQGPQFIFQYYEKEERGRGNFPDRFSARQFPNYSSELNVNALLLGDSALYLCASSLGYSNEKLFFGSGTQLSVL.

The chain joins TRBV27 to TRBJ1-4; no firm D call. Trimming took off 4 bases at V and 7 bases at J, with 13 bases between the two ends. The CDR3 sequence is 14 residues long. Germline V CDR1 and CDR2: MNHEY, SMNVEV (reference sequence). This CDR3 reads CASSYYGSVEKLFF. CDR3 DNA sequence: TGTGCCAGCAGTTACTACGGGTCAGTTGAAAAACTGTTTTTT.

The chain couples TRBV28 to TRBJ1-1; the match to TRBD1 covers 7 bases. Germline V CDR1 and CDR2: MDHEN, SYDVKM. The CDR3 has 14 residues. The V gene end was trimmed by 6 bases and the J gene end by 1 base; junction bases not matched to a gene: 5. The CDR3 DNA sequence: TGTGCCAGCAGAAACGACAGGGCGAACACTGAAGCTTTCTTT. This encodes CASRNDRANTEAFF. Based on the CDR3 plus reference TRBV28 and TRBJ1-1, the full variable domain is DVKVTQSSRYLVKRTGEKVFLECVQDMDHENMFWYRQDPGLGLRLIYFSYDVKMKEKGDIPEGYSVSREKKERFSLILESASTNQTSMYLCASRNDRANTEAFFGQGTRLTVV.

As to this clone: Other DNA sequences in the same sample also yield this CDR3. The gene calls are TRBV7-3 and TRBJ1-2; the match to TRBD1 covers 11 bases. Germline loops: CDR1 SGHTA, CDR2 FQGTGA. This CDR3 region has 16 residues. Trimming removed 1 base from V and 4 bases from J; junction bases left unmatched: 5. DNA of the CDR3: TGTGCCAGCAGCTTAAACCCCGGACAGGGGGCCTATGGCTACACCTTC. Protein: CASSLNPGQGAYGYTF.

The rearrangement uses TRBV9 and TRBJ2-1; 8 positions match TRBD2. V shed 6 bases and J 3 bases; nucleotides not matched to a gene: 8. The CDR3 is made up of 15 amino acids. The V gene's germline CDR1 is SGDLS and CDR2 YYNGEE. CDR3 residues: CASTTSGGVYNEQFF. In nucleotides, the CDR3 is TGTGCCAGCACTACTAGCGGAGGGGTCTACAATGAGCAGTTCTTC.

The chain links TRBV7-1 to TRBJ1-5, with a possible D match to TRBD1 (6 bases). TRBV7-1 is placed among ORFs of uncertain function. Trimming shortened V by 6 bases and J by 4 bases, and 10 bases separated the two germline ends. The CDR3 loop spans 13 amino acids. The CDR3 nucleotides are TGTGCCAGCAGTTGGGGGGCTAATCAGCCCCAGCATTTT. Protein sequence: CASSWGANQPQHF.

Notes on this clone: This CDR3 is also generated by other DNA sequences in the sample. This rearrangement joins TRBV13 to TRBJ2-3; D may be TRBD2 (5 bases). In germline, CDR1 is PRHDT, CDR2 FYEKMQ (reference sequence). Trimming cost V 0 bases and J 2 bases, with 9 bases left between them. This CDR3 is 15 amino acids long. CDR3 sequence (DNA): TGTGCCAGCAGCTTAGGGAGGGCCCACACAGATACGCAGTATTTT. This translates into CASSLGRAHTDTQYF.

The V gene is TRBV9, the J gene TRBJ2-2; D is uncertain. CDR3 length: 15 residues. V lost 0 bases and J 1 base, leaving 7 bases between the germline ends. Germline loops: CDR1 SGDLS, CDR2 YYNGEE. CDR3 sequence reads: CASSVAAGNTGELFF. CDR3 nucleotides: TGTGCCAGCAGCGTAGCAGCAGGGAACACCGGGGAGCTGTTTTTT.

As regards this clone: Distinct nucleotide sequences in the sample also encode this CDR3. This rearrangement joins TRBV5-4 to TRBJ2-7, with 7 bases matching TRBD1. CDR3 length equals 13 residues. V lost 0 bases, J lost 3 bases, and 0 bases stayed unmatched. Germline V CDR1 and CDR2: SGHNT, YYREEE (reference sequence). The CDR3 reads CASSLDRGYEQYF. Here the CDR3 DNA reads TGTGCCAGCAGCTTGGACAGGGGCTACGAGCAGTACTTC.

The CDR3 region has the DNA TGTGCCAGCAGCTTAAGGCCCGCACGGCTTACAGGGTCCACTGAAGCTTTCTTT. This encodes CASSLRPARLTGSTEAFF. V and J are TRBV7-8 and TRBJ1-1; weak D call: TRBD1 (6 bases). V gave up 2 bases and J gave up 4 bases, with 23 bases separating them. There are 18 residues in the CDR3. In germline, CDR1 is SGHVS, CDR2 FQNEAQ.

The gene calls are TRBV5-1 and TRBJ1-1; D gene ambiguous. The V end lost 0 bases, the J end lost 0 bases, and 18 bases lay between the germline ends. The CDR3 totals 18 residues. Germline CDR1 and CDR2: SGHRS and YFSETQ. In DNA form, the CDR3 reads TGCGCCAGCAGCTTGGGAATGCCGGGGATTTTAGTGAACACTGAAGCTTTCTTT. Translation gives CASSLGMPGILVNTEAFF.

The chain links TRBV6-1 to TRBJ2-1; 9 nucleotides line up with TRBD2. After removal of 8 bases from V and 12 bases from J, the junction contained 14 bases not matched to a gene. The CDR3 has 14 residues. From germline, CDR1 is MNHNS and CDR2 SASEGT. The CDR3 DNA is TGTGCCAGCTCGACCAGCGGGAGGATAGTAAGGCAGTTCTTC. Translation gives CASSTSGRIVRQFF.

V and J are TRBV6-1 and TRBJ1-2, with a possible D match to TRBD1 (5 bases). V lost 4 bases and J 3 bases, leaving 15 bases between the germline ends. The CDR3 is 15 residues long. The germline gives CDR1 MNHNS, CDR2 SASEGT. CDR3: CASSVGRGQYYGYTF. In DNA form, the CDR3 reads TGTGCCAGCAGTGTCGGTAGGGGCCAATACTATGGCTACACCTTC.

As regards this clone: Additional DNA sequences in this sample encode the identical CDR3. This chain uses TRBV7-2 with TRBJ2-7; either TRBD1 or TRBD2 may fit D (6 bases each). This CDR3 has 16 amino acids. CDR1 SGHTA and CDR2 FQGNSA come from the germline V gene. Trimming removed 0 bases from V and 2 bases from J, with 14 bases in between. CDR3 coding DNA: TGTGCCAGCAGCTTAGCAGGAGGGGGAAGCCCCTACGAGCAGTACTTC. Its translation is CASSLAGGGSPYEQYF.

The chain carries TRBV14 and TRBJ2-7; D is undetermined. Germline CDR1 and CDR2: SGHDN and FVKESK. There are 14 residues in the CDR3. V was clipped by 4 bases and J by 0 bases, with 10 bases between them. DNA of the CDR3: TGTGCCAGCAGCCCACAAGGGTCCTCCTACGAGCAGTACTTC. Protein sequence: CASSPQGSSYEQYF. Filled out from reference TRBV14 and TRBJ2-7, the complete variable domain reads EAGVTQFPSHSVIEKGQTVTLRCDPISGHDNLYWYRRVMGKEIKFLLHFVKESKQDESGMPNNRFLAERTGGTYSTLKVQPAELEDSGVYFCASSPQGSSYEQYFGPGTRLTVT.

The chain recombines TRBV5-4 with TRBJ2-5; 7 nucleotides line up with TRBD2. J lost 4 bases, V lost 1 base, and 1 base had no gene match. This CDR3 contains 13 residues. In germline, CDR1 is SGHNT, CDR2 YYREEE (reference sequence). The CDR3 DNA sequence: TGTGCCAGCAGCTTGTGGGGGGGAGAGACCCAGTACTTC. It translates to CASSLWGGETQYF.

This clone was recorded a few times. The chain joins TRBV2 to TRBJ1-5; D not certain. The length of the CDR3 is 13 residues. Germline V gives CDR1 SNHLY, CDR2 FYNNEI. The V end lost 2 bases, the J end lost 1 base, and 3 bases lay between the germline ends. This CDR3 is CASSERSNQPQHF. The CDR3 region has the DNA TGTGCCAGCAGTGAACGGAGCAATCAGCCCCAGCATTTT.

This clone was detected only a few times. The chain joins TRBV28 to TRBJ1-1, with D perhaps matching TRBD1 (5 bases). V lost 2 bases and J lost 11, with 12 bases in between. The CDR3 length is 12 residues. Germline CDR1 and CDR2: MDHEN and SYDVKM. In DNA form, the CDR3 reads TGTGCCAGCAGTTTAATGCAGGGCTCGGCTTTCTTT. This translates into CASSLMQGSAFF.

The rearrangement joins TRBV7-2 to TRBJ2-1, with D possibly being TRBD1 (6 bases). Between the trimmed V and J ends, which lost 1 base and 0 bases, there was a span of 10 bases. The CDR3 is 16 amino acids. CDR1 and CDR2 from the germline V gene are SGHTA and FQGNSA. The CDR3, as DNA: TGTGCCAGCAGCTTAGAAGGGGGTTACTCCTACAATGAGCAGTTCTTC. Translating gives CASSLEGGYSYNEQFF.

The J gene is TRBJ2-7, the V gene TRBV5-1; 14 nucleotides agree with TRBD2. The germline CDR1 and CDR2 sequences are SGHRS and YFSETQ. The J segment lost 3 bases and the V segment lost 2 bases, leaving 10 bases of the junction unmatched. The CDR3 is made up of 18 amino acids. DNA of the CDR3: TGCGCCAGCAGCTTCCCGGGACTAGCGGGAGACTCCTTCTACGAGCAGTACTTC. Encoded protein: CASSFPGLAGDSFYEQYF.

For the CDR3, the DNA is TGTGCCAGCAGGAGGAACCTACAGCAAGAGACCCAGTACTTC. This codes for CASRRNLQQETQYF. This chain uses TRBV27 with TRBJ2-5; D unresolved. The CDR3 consists of 14 residues. Between the trimmed V and J ends, which lost 6 bases and 2 bases, there was a span of 13 bases. Germline loops: CDR1 MNHEY, CDR2 SMNVEV (reference sequence).

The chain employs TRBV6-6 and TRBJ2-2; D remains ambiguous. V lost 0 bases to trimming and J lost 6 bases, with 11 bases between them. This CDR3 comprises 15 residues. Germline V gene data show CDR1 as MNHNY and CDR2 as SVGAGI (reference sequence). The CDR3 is CASSYSLAGPGELFF. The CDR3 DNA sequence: TGTGCCAGCAGTTACTCTTTAGCCGGGCCCGGGGAGCTGTTTTTT.